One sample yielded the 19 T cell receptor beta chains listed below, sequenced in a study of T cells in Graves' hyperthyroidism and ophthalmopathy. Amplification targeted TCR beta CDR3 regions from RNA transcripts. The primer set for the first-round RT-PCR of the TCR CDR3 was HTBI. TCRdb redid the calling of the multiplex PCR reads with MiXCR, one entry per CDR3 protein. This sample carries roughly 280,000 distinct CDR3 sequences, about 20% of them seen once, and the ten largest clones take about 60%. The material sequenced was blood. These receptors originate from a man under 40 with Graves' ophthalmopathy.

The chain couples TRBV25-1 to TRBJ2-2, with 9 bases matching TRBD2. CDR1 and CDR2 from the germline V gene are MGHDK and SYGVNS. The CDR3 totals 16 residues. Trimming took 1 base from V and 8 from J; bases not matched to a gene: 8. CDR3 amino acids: CASSELGDLAGGELFF. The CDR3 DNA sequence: TGTGCCAGCAGTGAATTGGGGGATCTAGCGGGAGGGGAGCTGTTTTTT.

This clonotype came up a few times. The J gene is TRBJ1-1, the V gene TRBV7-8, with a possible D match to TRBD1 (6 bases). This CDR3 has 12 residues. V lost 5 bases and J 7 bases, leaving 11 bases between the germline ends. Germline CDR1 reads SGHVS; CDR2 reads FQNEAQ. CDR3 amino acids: CASSPWTDEAFF. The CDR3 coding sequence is TGTGCCAGCAGCCCTTGGACAGATGAAGCTTTCTTT.

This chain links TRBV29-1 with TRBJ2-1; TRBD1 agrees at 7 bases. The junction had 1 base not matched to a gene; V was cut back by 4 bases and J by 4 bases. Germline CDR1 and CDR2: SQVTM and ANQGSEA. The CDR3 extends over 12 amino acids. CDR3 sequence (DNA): TGCAGCGTTGCACAGGGGTACAATGAGCAGTTCTTC. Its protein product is CSVAQGYNEQFF.

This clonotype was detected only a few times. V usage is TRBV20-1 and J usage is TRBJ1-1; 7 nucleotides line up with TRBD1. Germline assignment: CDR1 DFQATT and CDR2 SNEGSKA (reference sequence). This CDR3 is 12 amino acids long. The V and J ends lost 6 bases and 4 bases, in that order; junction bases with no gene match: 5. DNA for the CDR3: TGCAGTGCCAACAGGGGATCCACTGAAGCTTTCTTT. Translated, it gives CSANRGSTEAFF.

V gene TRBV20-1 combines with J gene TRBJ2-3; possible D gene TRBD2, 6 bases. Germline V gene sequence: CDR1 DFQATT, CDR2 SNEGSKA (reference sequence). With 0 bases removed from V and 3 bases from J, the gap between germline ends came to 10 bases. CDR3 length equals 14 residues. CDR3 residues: CSAREPRGTDTQYF. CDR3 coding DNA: TGCAGTGCTAGAGAGCCCCGGGGGACAGATACGCAGTATTTT.

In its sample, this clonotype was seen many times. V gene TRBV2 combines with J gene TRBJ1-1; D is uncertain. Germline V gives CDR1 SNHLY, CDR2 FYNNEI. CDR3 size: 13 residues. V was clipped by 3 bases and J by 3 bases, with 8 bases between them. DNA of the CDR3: TGTGCCAGCAGTGATTTCGGGGACACTGAAGCTTTCTTT. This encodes CASSDFGDTEAFF.

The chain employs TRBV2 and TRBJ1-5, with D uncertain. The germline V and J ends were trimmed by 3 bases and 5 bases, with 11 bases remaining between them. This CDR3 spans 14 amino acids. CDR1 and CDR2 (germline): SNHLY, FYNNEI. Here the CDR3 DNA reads TGTGCCAGCAGTGATTGGAGCTCCGATCAGCCCCAGCATTTT. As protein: CASSDWSSDQPQHF.

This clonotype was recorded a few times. The CDR3: CASSGRMGVSGELFF. CDR3 coding DNA: TGTGCCAGCAGTGGCCGAATGGGTGTCTCCGGGGAGCTGTTTTTT. The chain links TRBV12-3 or TRBV12-4 to TRBJ2-2; D unresolved. V lost 5 bases, J lost 6 bases, and 16 bases lay in between. The CDR3 consists of 15 residues.

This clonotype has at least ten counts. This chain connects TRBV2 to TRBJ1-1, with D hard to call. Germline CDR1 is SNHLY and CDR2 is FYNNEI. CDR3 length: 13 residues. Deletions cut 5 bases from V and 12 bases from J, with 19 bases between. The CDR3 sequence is CASSPGPSRRTFF. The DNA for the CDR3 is TGTGCCAGCAGTCCTGGACCCTCCCGACGAACTTTCTTT.

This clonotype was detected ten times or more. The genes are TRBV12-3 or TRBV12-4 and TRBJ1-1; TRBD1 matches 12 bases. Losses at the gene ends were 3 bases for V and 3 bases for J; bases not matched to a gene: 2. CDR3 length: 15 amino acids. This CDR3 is CASSFGTGGYTEAFF. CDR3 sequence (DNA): TGTGCCAGCAGTTTCGGGACAGGGGGCTACACTGAAGCTTTCTTT.

The CDR3 loop is CASSYAKFGISYEQYF. The CDR3 DNA reads as TGTGCCAGCAGTTACGCAAAGTTTGGGATCTCCTACGAGCAGTACTTC. The genes are TRBV6-9 and TRBJ2-7, with D hard to call. The CDR3 has 16 amino acids. The germline CDR1 and CDR2 sequences are MNHGY and SVAAGI. Trimming stripped 3 bases from V and 0 bases from J, with 15 bases between.

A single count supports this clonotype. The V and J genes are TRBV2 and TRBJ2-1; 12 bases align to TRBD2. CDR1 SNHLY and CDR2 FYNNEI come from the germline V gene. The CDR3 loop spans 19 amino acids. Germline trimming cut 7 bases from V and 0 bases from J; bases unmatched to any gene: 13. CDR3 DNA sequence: TGTGCCAGCAAGGTGGAGGGGACTAGCGGGTTTTTCTCCTACAATGAGCAGTTCTTC. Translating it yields CASKVEGTSGFFSYNEQFF.

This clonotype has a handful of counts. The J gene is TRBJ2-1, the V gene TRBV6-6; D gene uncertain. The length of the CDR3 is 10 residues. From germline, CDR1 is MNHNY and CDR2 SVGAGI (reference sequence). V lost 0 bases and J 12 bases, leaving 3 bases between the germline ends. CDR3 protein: CASSYSWQFF. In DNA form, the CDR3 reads TGTGCCAGCAGTTACTCTTGGCAGTTCTTC.

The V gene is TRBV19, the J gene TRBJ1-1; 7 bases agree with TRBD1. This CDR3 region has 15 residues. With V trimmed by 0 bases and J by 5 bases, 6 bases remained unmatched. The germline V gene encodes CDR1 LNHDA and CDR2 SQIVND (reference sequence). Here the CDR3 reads CASSIDLQGGTEAFF. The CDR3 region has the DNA TGTGCCAGTAGTATAGATCTTCAGGGGGGAACTGAAGCTTTCTTT.

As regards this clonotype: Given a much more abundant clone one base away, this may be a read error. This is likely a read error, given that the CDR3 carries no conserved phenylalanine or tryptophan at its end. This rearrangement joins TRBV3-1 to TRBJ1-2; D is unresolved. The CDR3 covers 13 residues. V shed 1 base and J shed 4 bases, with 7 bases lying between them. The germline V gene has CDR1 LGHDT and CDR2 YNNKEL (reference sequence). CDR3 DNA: TGTGCCAGCAGCCAAGGACGGATCTATGGCTACACCTCC. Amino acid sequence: CASSQGRIYGYTS.

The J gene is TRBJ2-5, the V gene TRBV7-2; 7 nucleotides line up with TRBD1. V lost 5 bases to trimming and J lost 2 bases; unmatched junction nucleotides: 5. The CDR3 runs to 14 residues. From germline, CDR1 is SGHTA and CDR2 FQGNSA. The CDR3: CASSQGQPQETQYF. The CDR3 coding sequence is TGTGCCAGCAGCCAGGGACAGCCTCAAGAGACCCAGTACTTC.

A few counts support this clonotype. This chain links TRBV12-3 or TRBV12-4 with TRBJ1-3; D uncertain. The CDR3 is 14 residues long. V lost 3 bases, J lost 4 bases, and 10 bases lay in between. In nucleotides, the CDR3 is TGTGCCAGCAGTTTTATGTGGGGAGGAAACACCATATATTTT. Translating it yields CASSFMWGGNTIYF.

CDR3 nucleotide sequence: TGCAGCGTTGAAGGACAGCAGGCGGACGAGCAGTACTTC. This codes for CSVEGQQADEQYF. The chain carries TRBV29-1 and TRBJ2-7, with a tentative D call TRBD1 (5 bases). This CDR3 is 13 amino acids long. The V end was cut by 1 base, the J end by 5 bases, with 12 bases between. Germline V gives CDR1 SQVTM, CDR2 ANQGSEA.

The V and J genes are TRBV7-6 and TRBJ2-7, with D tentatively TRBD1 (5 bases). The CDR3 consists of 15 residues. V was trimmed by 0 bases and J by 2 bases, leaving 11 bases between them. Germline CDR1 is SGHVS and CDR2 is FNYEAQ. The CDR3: CASSLAATGAYEQYF. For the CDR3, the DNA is TGTGCCAGCAGCTTAGCGGCCACAGGTGCCTACGAGCAGTACTTC.